This TCR beta chain was captured in a study of OX40 agonist ivuxolimab in advanced cancers. Background on the study: The patients got ivuxolimab, which is an agonistic anti-OX40 (CD134) antibody. Three patients had partial responses: one hepatocellular carcinoma, two cutaneous melanoma. Study results and limitations: Low clonal expansion, among the lowest seen, marked partial responders at 0.1-3.0 mg/kg. The mean number of expanded clones was higher in CD8+ T cells than in CD4+.

Here immunoSEQ multiplex PCR was the method, and the copy in TCRdb shows in-frame clones only, minus some. In the table there are about 82,000 clones, approximately 87% of which are singletons. Notes on this clone: Its target is not known.

The CDR3 is 17 residues long. V shed 4 bases, J shed 4 bases, and the junction held 5 bases outside the gene matches. Germline-derived CDR1 and CDR2 are MNHNS and SASEGT. The rearrangement uses TRBV6-1 and TRBJ2-1; 15 bases fit TRBD2. This receptor was obtained from an adult with an advanced solid tumor such as melanoma, head and neck, liver or kidney cancer. The sequenced sample was CD4+ or CD8+ T cells sorted from blood, obtained in a trial of the OX40 agonist ivuxolimab. The CDR3 DNA follows: TGTGCCAGCAGTGGGACTAGCGGGGGGGCCAGTTACAATGAGCAGTTCTTC. This sequence encodes CASSGTSGGASYNEQFF.